This section outlines one T cell receptor (beta chain) sequence together with its context. Only in-frame clones appear in the TCRdb table, and some are missing; sequencing was by immunoSEQ multiplex PCR. The table shows under 300,000 clones, with approximately 85% occurring only once. The data were taken from a study of blood T cell repertoires in COVID-19. Trimming cost V 8 bases and J 0 bases; bases outside gene matches: 12. Germline loops: CDR1 LGHDT, CDR2 YNNKEL (reference sequence). This CDR3 has 17 amino acids. The sequence was collected from a young woman who had recovered from COVID-19. The sequencing sample was made of PBMCs or T cells enriched from blood (not recorded which). The V call is TRBV3-1 (or the pseudogene TRBV3-2), the J call TRBJ1-3; 8 nucleotides agree with TRBD1. DNA of the CDR3: TGTGCCAGCCCAAAAACAGGGGGTGTCCTCTCTGGAAACACCATATATTTT. Encoded protein: CASPKTGGVLSGNTIYF.